These 30 T cell receptor beta chains came from one sample sequenced in a study of shared clonotypes between healthy human individuals. Profiling relied on immunoSEQ multiplex PCR, and the TCRdb table lists in-frame clones only, not all of them. This table holds around 2,000,000 clones, about 95% found once. CD45RO negativity and positive selection for CCR7 defined naive CD8 cells, a population that excluded terminally differentiated effector memory CD45RA+ cells. The sample comprised naive CD8+ T cells sorted from blood. These receptors were collected from a man younger than 35 in good health.

J is TRBJ2-7 and V is TRBV6-1; the D is unclear. Germline V lookup: CDR1 MNHNS, CDR2 SASEGT. The CDR3 runs to 14 residues. V lost 4 bases and J lost 2, with 12 bases in between. CDR3 nucleotides: TGTGCCAGCAGTGCCAGACAAACCACCTACGAGCAGTACTTC. Protein: CASSARQTTYEQYF.

Note on this clone: Distinct nucleotide sequences in the sample also encode this CDR3. The V gene is TRBV27, the J gene TRBJ2-7; D gene unclear. V lost 3 bases and J 0 bases, leaving 9 bases between the germline ends. Germline V gene data show CDR1 as MNHEY and CDR2 as SMNVEV (reference sequence). This CDR3 contains 14 residues. The CDR3 sequence is CASSLHGSSYEQYF. In DNA, the CDR3 is TGTGCCAGCAGTTTGCACGGCTCCTCCTACGAGCAGTACTTC.

The chain carries TRBV7-9 and TRBJ2-5; perhaps TRBD1 as D (5 bases). CDR1 is SEHNR and CDR2 is FQNEAQ in the germline V gene (reference sequence). The V gene lost 5 bases and the J gene lost 5 bases, with 12 bases spanning the gap. The CDR3 consists of 13 residues. CDR3 nucleotide sequence: TGTGCCAGCAGCCCCCAGGGTATGGAGACCCAGTACTTC. Amino acid sequence: CASSPQGMETQYF.

This chain links TRBV10-1 with TRBJ1-6, with D possibly matching TRBD1 (6 bases). The ends were cut back, 3 bases at V and 8 bases at J, with 11 bases in the middle. Germline lookup yields CDR1 WNHNN and CDR2 SYGVQD (reference sequence). The CDR3 loop spans 14 amino acids. The CDR3 sequence is CASSEDRIDSPLHF. As DNA, the CDR3 is TGCGCCAGCAGTGAAGACAGGATTGATTCACCCCTCCACTTT.

The chain combines TRBV5-4 with TRBJ1-4, with 8 bases matching TRBD1. This CDR3 contains 15 residues. J lost 5 bases, V lost 4 bases, and 7 bases had no gene match. Germline V gene data show CDR1 as SGHNT and CDR2 as YYREEE (reference sequence). Here the CDR3 reads CASSPDREKNEKLFF. In nucleotides, the CDR3 is TGTGCCAGCAGCCCGGACAGGGAGAAAAATGAAAAACTGTTTTTT.

The chain couples TRBV4-1 to TRBJ1-1, with D perhaps TRBD1 (5 bases). Trimming removed 0 bases from V and 0 bases from J, with 20 bases in between. Germline V gene lookup returns CDR1 MGHRA and CDR2 YSYEKL. The CDR3 is 19 residues long. The CDR3 DNA is TGCGCCAGCAGCCAAGAAGGTGCCTTGGGGCAGGTACTGAACACTGAAGCTTTCTTT. Amino acids: CASSQEGALGQVLNTEAFF.

On this clone itself: Other nucleotide sequences from this sample produce the same CDR3. The chain couples TRBV19 to TRBJ2-7; TRBD1 agrees at 12 bases. Trimming removed 5 bases from V and 4 bases from J; junction bases left unmatched: 3. Germline-derived CDR1 and CDR2 are LNHDA and SQIVND (reference sequence). The CDR3 runs 14 residues. DNA for the CDR3: TGTGCCAGTAGTTCGGGACAGGGGGCTTACGAGCAGTACTTC. Amino acids: CASSSGQGAYEQYF.

The CDR3 DNA reads as TGTGCCTGGGCAGGTCCTAGCGGGGGGCCCACAGATACGCAGTATTTT. Translation gives CAWAGPSGGPTDTQYF. V usage is TRBV30 and J usage is TRBJ2-3; 11 nucleotides align to TRBD2. The germline V gene has CDR1 GTSNPN and CDR2 SVGIG (reference sequence). V was pared by 5 bases and J by 2 bases, with 9 bases of the junction left unmatched. The CDR3 sequence is 16 residues long.

This clone was recorded only once. This chain joins TRBV27 and TRBJ2-1, with 9 bases identical to TRBD2. Per germline, CDR1 MNHEY and CDR2 SMNVEV (reference sequence). V was pared by 0 bases and J by 8 bases, with 5 bases of the junction left unmatched. The CDR3 extends over 15 amino acids. The CDR3: CASSLSLAGLYEQFF. The CDR3, as DNA: TGTGCCAGCAGTTTATCGCTAGCGGGGCTTTATGAGCAGTTCTTC.

V usage is TRBV7-2 and J usage is TRBJ2-7; tentatively, D is TRBD2 (6 bases). The CDR3 contains 14 residues. V gave up 7 bases and J gave up 2 bases, with 15 bases separating them. CDR1 and CDR2 (germline): SGHTA, FQGNSA. For the CDR3, the DNA is TGTGCCAGCACCCCGGGACTGCGCACCTACGAGCAGTACTTC. Translation: CASTPGLRTYEQYF.

J is TRBJ1-5 and V is TRBV6-6; the D is unclear. Trimming removed 6 bases from V and 6 bases from J, with 18 bases in between. This CDR3 is 15 amino acids long. Looked up from germline, CDR1 is MNHNY and CDR2 is SVGAGI (reference sequence). The CDR3 coding sequence is TGTGCCAGCAGCACAATCCTCGGAGGCCTTCAGCCCCAGCATTTT. It is translated as CASSTILGGLQPQHF.

The V gene is TRBV4-1, the J gene TRBJ1-5; D is possibly TRBD1 (6 bases). V lost 4 bases to trimming and J lost 3 bases, with 16 bases between them. In germline, CDR1 is MGHRA, CDR2 YSYEKL. The CDR3 is made up of 16 amino acids. CDR3 in DNA: TGCGCCAGCAGCCCCCGACGGACAGAATCCAATCAGCCCCAGCATTTT. Protein product: CASSPRRTESNQPQHF.

The CDR3 here is CASSFTEYNEQFF. The CDR3 bases are TGTGCCAGCAGCTTTACCGAGTACAATGAGCAGTTCTTC. The gene calls are TRBV11-3 and TRBJ2-1; D unresolved. The CDR3 is 13 amino acids. Trimming removed 3 bases at V and 4 bases at J, with 7 bases between. CDR1 is SGHNT, CDR2 YENEEA, per germline.

CDR3 DNA sequence: TGTGCCAGCAGTATAGCGGGGGGATACGAGCAGTACTTC. Translation: CASSIAGGYEQYF. The rearrangement joins TRBV11-2 to TRBJ2-7; 10 nucleotides align to TRBD2. The V gene end was trimmed by 6 bases and the J gene end by 4 bases; junction bases not matched to a gene: 3. The CDR3 consists of 13 residues. Germline-derived CDR1 and CDR2 are SGHAT and FQNNGV.

The V and J genes are TRBV18 and TRBJ2-7; the D is unclear. This CDR3 has 14 residues. Trimming cost V 2 bases and J 2 bases, with 10 bases left between them. Germline V gives CDR1 KGHSH, CDR2 LQKENI. The chain's CDR3 is CASSPLAETYEQYF. In DNA form, the CDR3 reads TGTGCCAGCTCACCATTGGCAGAAACCTACGAGCAGTACTTC.

This clone was seen once. In nucleotides, the CDR3 is TGTGCCAGCAGTTATACCGGAACCTACAATGAGCAGTTCTTC. Encoded protein: CASSYTGTYNEQFF. This rearrangement joins TRBV27 to TRBJ2-1; no firm D call. This CDR3 spans 14 amino acids. CDR1 and CDR2 from the germline V gene are MNHEY and SMNVEV (reference sequence). V was pared by 4 bases and J by 2 bases, with 9 bases between.

This clone was observed a single time. The V call is TRBV4-3, the J call TRBJ1-1; D is unclear. The CDR3 has 13 amino acids. Germline-derived CDR1 and CDR2 are LGHNA and YSLEER. The V gene lost 2 bases and the J gene lost 3 bases, with 7 bases spanning the gap. The CDR3 region has the DNA TGCGCCAGCAGCCAACTCCTCTACACTGAAGCTTTCTTT. This sequence encodes CASSQLLYTEAFF.

The chain uses TRBV5-6 and TRBJ2-5; 9 nucleotides agree with TRBD2. This CDR3 has 17 residues. CDR1 and CDR2 from the germline V gene are SGHDT and YYEEEE. The V segment lost 3 bases and the J segment 0 bases; nucleotides outside the gene matches: 9. The CDR3 here is CASSSSPSGVYQETQYF. The DNA for the CDR3 is TGTGCCAGCAGCTCCAGTCCTAGCGGGGTTTACCAAGAGACCCAGTACTTC.

V is TRBV28 and J is TRBJ2-7; no firm D call. The V end lost 3 bases, the J end lost 2 bases, and 8 bases lay between the germline ends. This CDR3 contains 13 residues. Germline assignment: CDR1 MDHEN and CDR2 SYDVKM. The CDR3 sequence is CASSFEITYEQYF. The CDR3 DNA reads TGTGCCAGCAGTTTCGAGATTACCTACGAGCAGTACTTC.

This sequence joins TRBV4-2 and TRBJ2-7; 11 bases align to TRBD2. The CDR3 runs 17 residues. Trimming took 0 bases from V and 6 from J; bases not matched to a gene: 10. Germline loops: CDR1 LGHNA, CDR2 YNFKEQ. CDR3 nucleotides: TGTGCCAGCAGCCAAGATCTTGCTAGCGGGAGGATCACCGAGCAGTACTTC. Translating gives CASSQDLASGRITEQYF.

As for this clone: In the same sample, other DNA sequences code for this CDR3. The chain combines TRBV6-6 with TRBJ2-7, with D perhaps being TRBD1 or TRBD2 (5 bases each). V was trimmed by 4 bases and J by 2 bases, leaving 12 bases between them. Per the germline V gene, CDR1 is MNHNY and CDR2 is SVGAGI (reference sequence). The CDR3 contains 14 residues. As DNA, the CDR3 is TGTGCCAGCAGTTCCGGGACGGGAACCTACGAGCAGTACTTC. Its protein is CASSSGTGTYEQYF.

The V and J genes are TRBV6-6 and TRBJ1-3; D gene unclear. V was trimmed by 2 bases and J by 4 bases, leaving 15 bases between them. The CDR3 loop spans 16 amino acids. Germline lookup yields CDR1 MNHNY and CDR2 SVGAGI (reference sequence). The CDR3 is CASSYIAVGNGNTIYF. The CDR3 bases are TGTGCCAGCAGTTACATCGCAGTCGGGAACGGAAACACCATATATTTT.

The genes are TRBV19 and TRBJ2-7; TRBD1 might be the D (6 bases). The CDR3 has 13 amino acids. Trimming took 5 bases from V and 5 from J, leaving 13 bases between them. CDR1 LNHDA and CDR2 SQIVND come from the germline V gene (reference sequence). CDR3 protein: CASSSRQGNEQYF. The CDR3 nucleotides read TGTGCCAGTAGTTCTCGGCAGGGGAACGAGCAGTACTTC.

This clone was found once. This CDR3 reads CASSLDGQENQPQHF. Written as DNA, the CDR3 is TGTGCCAGCAGTTTAGATGGACAGGAGAATCAGCCCCAGCATTTT. The rearrangement uses TRBV28 and TRBJ1-5, with 7 nucleotides matching TRBD1. Germline CDR1 MDHEN, CDR2 SYDVKM. The CDR3 covers 15 residues. V dropped 2 bases and J dropped 4; count of bases not matched to a gene: 5.

CDR3 sequence reads: CASLAGDTYNEQFF. The CDR3 DNA reads TGTGCCAGCTTAGCGGGAGACACCTACAATGAGCAGTTCTTC. The V gene is TRBV2, the J gene TRBJ2-1, with TRBD2 identical over 9 bases. Germline V gene data show CDR1 as SNHLY and CDR2 as FYNNEI. This CDR3 has 14 amino acids. V trimming: 8 bases; J trimming: 2 bases; junction bases outside the gene matches: 4.

The chain has TRBV5-6 and TRBJ2-7, with TRBD2 matching over 9 bases. Trimming cost V 2 bases and J 2 bases; bases outside gene matches: 2. CDR3 length: 14 amino acids. The germline gives CDR1 SGHDT, CDR2 YYEEEE. The CDR3 is CASSFGLATYEQYF. CDR3 nucleotides: TGTGCCAGCAGCTTTGGACTAGCGACCTACGAGCAGTACTTC. Drawing the rest from reference TRBV5-6 and TRBJ2-7, the complete variable domain is DAGVTQSPTHLIKTRGQQVTLRCSPKSGHDTVSWYQQALGQGPQFIFQYYEEEERQRGNFPDRFSGHQFPNYSSELNVNALLLGDSALYLCASSFGLATYEQYFGPGTRLTVT.

The chain links TRBV13 to TRBJ1-4; D perhaps matches TRBD1 (6 bases). This CDR3 region has 14 residues. Trimming stripped 5 bases from V and 5 bases from J, with 12 bases between. Germline CDR1 PRHDT, CDR2 FYEKMQ (reference sequence). The CDR3 protein is CASSQRGINEKLFF. The CDR3 DNA sequence: TGTGCCAGCAGCCAGAGGGGGATAAATGAAAAACTGTTTTTT.

The chain employs TRBV5-4 and TRBJ2-1; possibly TRBD2 for D (6 bases). CDR3 length: 16 residues. Trimming pared 5 bases from V and 7 bases from J, leaving 22 bases between. Per germline, CDR1 SGHNT and CDR2 YYREEE (reference sequence). In DNA form, the CDR3 reads TGTGCCAGCAGTGGCCCCCTGGAGGGCACCTGGAATGAGCAGTTCTTC. It codes for CASSGPLEGTWNEQFF.

The J gene is TRBJ1-2, the V gene TRBV7-8; D ambiguous. Trimming took off 0 bases at V and 4 bases at J, with 9 bases between the two ends. CDR3 length: 14 residues. The germline CDR1 and CDR2 sequences are SGHVS and FQNEAQ. The CDR3 sequence: CASSLADGRYGYTF. For the CDR3, the DNA is TGTGCCAGCAGCTTAGCGGACGGCCGCTATGGCTACACCTTC.

The chain carries TRBV7-9 and TRBJ1-2; D gene unclear. The CDR3 covers 14 residues. Trimming shortened V by 8 bases and J by 0 bases, and 13 bases separated the two germline ends. Looked up from germline, CDR1 is SEHNR and CDR2 is FQNEAQ (reference sequence). The CDR3 region has the DNA TGTGCCAGCGGCTACAGTGAAGCTAACTATGGCTACACCTTC. Protein sequence: CASGYSEANYGYTF.